This T cell receptor beta chain was sequenced during a study of shared clonotypes between healthy human individuals. Points from the study as a whole: How much donors shared clonotypes was expected to be affected by sequencing depth. Richness estimates generally favored naive over memory subsets.

In regard to this clone: Its antigen remains unknown.

This table comes from immunoSEQ multiplex PCR, and its TCRdb copy is limited to in-frame clones, with some not included. Altogether more than 550,000 clones are present, roughly 87% being singletons, with the ten largest covering 34%. V lost 0 bases to trimming and J lost 3 bases; unmatched junction nucleotides: 10. The CDR3 contains 18 residues. CDR1 and CDR2 from the germline V gene are SGHRS and YFSETQ. J is TRBJ2-3 and V is TRBV5-1, with 10 bases that match TRBD2. The receptor was isolated from a young man in good health. Some clones in this sample may be carry-over from other donors' samples. Sequenced input: memory CD8+ T cells from PBMCs. Noted subset: CD45RO+ cells pooled with CCR7-negative TemRA cells. The DNA of the CDR3 is TGCGCCAGCAGCTTGGCTGACCAGCGGGAGGGCCGAACAGATACGCAGTATTTT. Protein product: CASSLADQREGRTDTQYF. Drawing the rest from reference TRBV5-1 and TRBJ2-3, the complete variable domain is KAGVTQTPRYLIKTRGQQVTLSCSPISGHRSVSWYQQTPGQGLQFLFEYFSETQRNKGNFPGRFSGRQFSNSRSEMNVSTLELGDSALYLCASSLADQREGRTDTQYFGPGTRLTVL.